Listed below are T cell receptor beta chains from one sample, sequenced in a study of brain T cells in children with intractable seizures. Generated by immunoSEQ multiplex PCR, the TCRdb table keeps only in-frame clones and is missing some. The table lists about 340,000 clones, over 90% of them singletons. This sample comprised peripheral blood, obtained roughly 5 months after surgery. The receptor set was obtained from a boy under two years old with tuberous sclerosis and intractable seizures. The CDR3 runs from the conserved cysteine through the conserved F or W. The order of the fields is V gene, J gene, clone size, D gene, CDR3 length, CDR3 DNA, CDR3 protein. The D gene is left open where the match is weak. Clone size is given for some rows only: seen once, a few or many times, or a class if the clone is expanded.

>TRBV4-2|TRBJ1-1|NA|NA|13
TGTGCCAGCAGCCAAGAAGGTGGCAGACAAGCTTTCTTT
CASSQEGGRQAFF
>TRBV11-2|TRBJ2-7|NA|NA|15
TGTGCCAGCAGCTTAGTCGGGACAATCTCCTACGAGCAGTACTTC
CASSLVGTISYEQYF
>TRBV4-1|TRBJ2-7|NA|TRBD2|18
TGCGCCAGCAGCCAAGACCAAGCGGGAGGGCCGTTCTCCTACGAGCAGTACTTC
CASSQDQAGGPFSYEQYF
>TRBV15|TRBJ1-2|NA|NA|14
TGTGCCACCAGTGGGTTTCCGGAAGAATATGGCTACACCTTC
CATSGFPEEYGYTF
>TRBV6-5|TRBJ2-5|NA|TRBD1|15
TGTGCCAGCAGACCGGGACAGGGGGATCAAGAGACCCAGTACTTC
CASRPGQGDQETQYF
>TRBV7-3|TRBJ2-2|NA|TRBD1|18
TGTGCCAGCAGCTTCTACGGGACAGGAGAAACCAACACCGGGGAGCTGTTTTTT
CASSFYGTGETNTGELFF
>TRBV7-9|TRBJ1-6|NA|TRBD1|18
TGTGCCAGCAGCTTAGGACAGGGGATCCGCTCCTATAATTCACCCCTCCACTTT
CASSLGQGIRSYNSPLHF
>TRBV29-1|TRBJ2-5|NA|NA|12
TGCAGCGTTGAGTCCCAGCAAGAGACCCAGTACTTC
CSVESQQETQYF
>TRBV19|TRBJ1-3|NA|TRBD1|15
TGTGCCAGTAGTAGGTTGACAGGGGTAACGGACACCATATATTTT
CASSRLTGVTDTIYF
>TRBV6-5|TRBJ2-7|NA|TRBD2|14
TGTGCCAGCAGTCCCAGCGGGAGGGGCTACGAGCAGTACTTC
CASSPSGRGYEQYF
>TRBV25-1|TRBJ2-3|NA|TRBD1|15
TGTGCCAGCAGCCGACAGGGTTTGGGCACAGATACGCAGTATTTT
CASSRQGLGTDTQYF
>TRBV24-1|TRBJ2-2|NA|NA|13
TGTGCCACCAGTGTCCGGGCTTCCGGGGAGCTGTTTTTT
CATSVRASGELFF
>TRBV5-1|TRBJ2-6|NA|TRBD2|17
TGCGCCAGCAGCATCCCGGGGGGGGCGCAAGGGGCCAACGTCCTGACTTTC
CASSIPGGAQGANVLTF
>TRBV10-3|TRBJ1-2|NA|TRBD1|14
TGTGCCATCAGTGAGTCCGGGACAGGGGGCGGCTACACCTTC
CAISESGTGGGYTF
>TRBV3-1/TRBV3-2|TRBJ1-2|NA|NA|14
TGTGCCAGCAGCCAAGATCCACGAAGGGAAGGCTACACCTTC
CASSQDPRREGYTF
>TRBV27|TRBJ1-6|once|NA|18
TGTGCCAGCAGTTTATCTTACCGGATTCCTCCTGGGAATTCACCCCTCCACTTT
CASSLSYRIPPGNSPLHF
>TRBV12-5|TRBJ1-1|NA|NA|11
TGTGCTAGTTGGGGGAACACTGAAGCTTTCTTT
CASWGNTEAFF
>TRBV29-1|TRBJ2-5|NA|NA|14
TGCAGCGTTGTCGAGGCAGGGATACAAGAGACCCAGTACTTC
CSVVEAGIQETQYF
>TRBV7-3|TRBJ2-2|NA|TRBD2|15
TGTGCCAGCAGCTTAACGAGCGGGAGGGCCGGGGAGCTGTTTTTT
CASSLTSGRAGELFF
>TRBV6-5|TRBJ2-5|NA|NA|13
TGTGCCAGCAGAAGAGGGGTCCAAGAGACCCAGTACTTC
CASRRGVQETQYF
>TRBV29-1|TRBJ2-6|NA|NA|15
TGCAGCGTCCGCGGACTGTACTCTGGGGCCAACGTCCTGACTTTC
CSVRGLYSGANVLTF
>TRBV5-1|TRBJ1-2|NA|TRBD1|14
TGCGCCAGCAGCTTGGCAGGGGGTGACTATGGCTACACCTTC
CASSLAGGDYGYTF
>TRBV5-4|TRBJ2-6|NA|TRBD1|17
TGTGCCAGCAGCCCGTTGACAGGGGGGACTGGGGCCAACGTCCTGACTTTC
CASSPLTGGTGANVLTF
>TRBV9|TRBJ2-7|NA|TRBD1|14
TGTGCCAGCAGCGTGGGACAGCAACCCCTCGAGCAGTACTTC
CASSVGQQPLEQYF
>TRBV7-2|TRBJ1-1|NA|NA|14
TGTGCCAGCAGCCAACGAGGGAGTGGCACTGAAGCTTTCTTT
CASSQRGSGTEAFF
>TRBV6-5|TRBJ1-2|NA|NA|12
TGTGCCAGCAGCCTAACCCAGGGAGACTACACCTTC
CASSLTQGDYTF
>TRBV7-2|TRBJ2-7|NA|NA|12
TGTGCCAGCAGCTTAGGTTTCGGGGAGCAGTACTTC
CASSLGFGEQYF
>TRBV4-1|TRBJ2-3|NA|NA|16
TGCGCCAGCAGCCAACCCTTAGCGGATAGCACAGATACGCAGTATTTT
CASSQPLADSTDTQYF
>TRBV5-6|TRBJ1-2|NA|TRBD1|14
TGTGCCAGCAGCTTATCGGACAGGGGGTCCGGCTACACCTTC
CASSLSDRGSGYTF
>TRBV12-3/TRBV12-4|TRBJ2-5|few|NA|11
TGTGCCAGCAGTTTAGAGGAGACCCAGTACTTC
CASSLEETQYF
>TRBV11-2|TRBJ2-5|NA|NA|16
TGTGCCAGCAGGATCTATCCGGGGGTAGGCGAAGAGACCCAGTACTTC
CASRIYPGVGEETQYF
>TRBV28|TRBJ2-1|NA|NA|16
TGTGCCAGCAGTTTAGTCGGCGGTCATCCGTACAATGAGCAGTTCTTC
CASSLVGGHPYNEQFF
>TRBV5-6|TRBJ2-3|NA|NA|14
TGTGCCAGCAGCTTGGACCTATCCACAGATACGCAGTATTTT
CASSLDLSTDTQYF
>TRBV5-1|TRBJ1-2|NA|NA|18
TGCGCCAGCAGCCCGAAATCGGACAACAGCAATGCTAACTATGGCTACACCTTC
CASSPKSDNSNANYGYTF
>TRBV10-3|TRBJ2-1|NA|NA|15
TGTGCCATCAGTGAGCGGAGGGTTGGGGACAATGAGCAGTTCTTC
CAISERRVGDNEQFF
>TRBV6-2/TRBV6-3|TRBJ1-2|once|NA|17
TGTGCCAGCAGTTACGGGACACCAAAAAAGACGGACTATGGCTACACCTTC
CASSYGTPKKTDYGYTF
>TRBV19|TRBJ1-2|NA|TRBD1|16
TGTGCCACTCTTCTCCCTTCAGGGGGCGAGTACTATGGCTACACCTTC
CATLLPSGGEYYGYTF
>TRBV4-2|TRBJ2-1|NA|TRBD2|17
TGTGCCAGCAGCCAAGATCGTGGTAGCGGGATCGGGTATGAGCAGTTCTTC
CASSQDRGSGIGYEQFF